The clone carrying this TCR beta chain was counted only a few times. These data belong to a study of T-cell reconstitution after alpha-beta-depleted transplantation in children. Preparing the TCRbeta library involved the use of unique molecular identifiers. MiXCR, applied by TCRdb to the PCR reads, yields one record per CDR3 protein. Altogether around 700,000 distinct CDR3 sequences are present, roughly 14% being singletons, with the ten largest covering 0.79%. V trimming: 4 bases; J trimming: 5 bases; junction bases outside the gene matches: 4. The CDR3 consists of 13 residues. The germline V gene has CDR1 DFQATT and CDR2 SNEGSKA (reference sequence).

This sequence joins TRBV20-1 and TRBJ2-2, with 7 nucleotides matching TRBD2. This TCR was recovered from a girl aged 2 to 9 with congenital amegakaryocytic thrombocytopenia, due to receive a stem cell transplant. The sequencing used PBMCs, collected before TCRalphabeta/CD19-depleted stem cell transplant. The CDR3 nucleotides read TGCAGTGCTAAAGCGGGGAATACCGGGGAGCTGTTTTTT. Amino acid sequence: CSAKAGNTGELFF.